This TCR beta chain is drawn from a study of Ad26.COV2.S vaccination and SARS-CoV-2 variants. Whole-study findings and limits: Comparability of non-spike TCR breadth was observed across vaccine and placebo recipients.

The treatment was: 15 to 20 received Ad26.COV2.S at low or high dose, single or two shots; about 5 received placebo; per-sample allocation not given. Sampling was done on day 63 after the first vaccine or placebo injection. Wuhan-strain spike was delivered by a replication-incompetent Ad26 vector. Measured with immunoSEQ multiplex PCR; TCRdb has only the in-frame clones, and not every one. The sample yields about 350,000 clones, approximately 84% seen once. On this clone: Antigen specificity is unknown.

The V and J ends lost 5 bases and 6 bases respectively, with 16 bases between them. The CDR3 covers 14 residues. Germline V lookup: CDR1 LGHDT, CDR2 YNNKEL (reference sequence). This rearrangement joins TRBV3-1 (or the pseudogene TRBV3-2) to TRBJ1-1; D is undetermined. The TCR comes from a person between 18 and 59 years old who received the Ad26.COV2.S COVID-19 vaccine or a placebo. The input for sequencing was peripheral blood, taken in a trial of Ad26.COV2.S vaccine versus placebo. Here the CDR3 DNA reads TGTGCCAGCAGCGACCGGACGAGCAAACCTGAAGCTTTCTTT. Its protein product is CASSDRTSKPEAFF.